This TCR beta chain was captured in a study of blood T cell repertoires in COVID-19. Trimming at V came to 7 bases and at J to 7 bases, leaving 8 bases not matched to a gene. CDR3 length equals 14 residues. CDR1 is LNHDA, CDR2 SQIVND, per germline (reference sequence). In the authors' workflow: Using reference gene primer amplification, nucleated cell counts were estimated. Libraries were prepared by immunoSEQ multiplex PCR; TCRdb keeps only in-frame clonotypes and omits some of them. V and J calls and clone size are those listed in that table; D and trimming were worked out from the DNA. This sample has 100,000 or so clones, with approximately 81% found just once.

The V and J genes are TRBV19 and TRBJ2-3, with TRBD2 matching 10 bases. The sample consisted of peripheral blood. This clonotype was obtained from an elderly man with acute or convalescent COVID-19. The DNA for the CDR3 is TGTGCCAGTAATCCTAGCGGGAGAAGTAATACGCAGTATTTT. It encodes CASNPSGRSNTQYF.